Following are 19 T cell receptor beta chains from one sample sequenced in a study of shared clonotypes between healthy human individuals. Sequencing used immunoSEQ multiplex PCR; TCRdb keeps in-frame clones, though not all of them. The profile covers millions of clones, with over 85% appearing a single time and approximately 0.4% taken by the ten largest. Sequenced material: naive CD4+ T cells from PBMCs. Subset of the sample: CD45RA+ positively selected. These receptors originate from a man in his late teens or twenties in good health. Some clones in this sample may be carry-over from other donors' samples.

The chain recombines TRBV7-2 with TRBJ1-2; the D is unclear. Germline CDR1 is SGHTA and CDR2 is FQGNSA. The V and J ends lost 0 bases and 1 base respectively, with 12 bases between them. The CDR3 runs to 16 residues. CDR3 DNA sequence: TGTGCCAGCAGCTTAGCTTCGGTCGGCCTTAACTATGGCTACACCTTC. Amino acid sequence: CASSLASVGLNYGYTF.

CDR3 nucleotides: TGTGCCAGCAGCCCGGGACAGTCGAACACCGGGGAGCTGTTTTTT. Its protein is CASSPGQSNTGELFF. The rearrangement joins TRBV2 to TRBJ2-2, with 7 positions matching TRBD1. This CDR3 is built from 15 residues. Losses at the gene ends were 6 bases for V and 0 bases for J; bases not matched to a gene: 4. Germline-derived CDR1 and CDR2 are SNHLY and FYNNEI.

In the case of this clone: Other DNA sequences in the same sample also yield this CDR3. The chain has TRBV5-1 and TRBJ2-3; no clear D gene. Germline V gene lookup returns CDR1 SGHRS and CDR2 YFSETQ. CDR3 length: 14 residues. Trimming shortened V by 1 base and J by 0 bases, and 6 bases separated the two germline ends. The CDR3 nucleotides read TGCGCCAGCAGCTTGAATCCTAGCACAGATACGCAGTATTTT. Protein sequence: CASSLNPSTDTQYF.

The CDR3 sequence is CASSALGVTQYF. The CDR3 nucleotides are TGTGCCAGCAGCGCCTTGGGAGTGACCCAGTACTTC. The rearrangement uses TRBV9 and TRBJ2-5; D possibly corresponds to TRBD2 (5 bases). The germline gives CDR1 SGDLS, CDR2 YYNGEE. Between the trimmed V and J ends, which lost 3 bases and 7 bases, there was a span of 10 bases. This CDR3 is built from 12 residues.

The chain is built from TRBV5-1 and TRBJ1-4, with 8 bases identical to TRBD1. Unmatched junction bases numbered 9, after V lost 4 bases and J lost 7 bases. The CDR3 has 15 residues. CDR1 SGHRS and CDR2 YFSETQ come from the germline V gene. The CDR3 bases are TGCGCCAGCAGCCTAGGGACAGGCCCGGGTGAAAAACTGTTTTTT. It specifies CASSLGTGPGEKLFF.

V usage is TRBV5-4 and J usage is TRBJ2-1; 8 nucleotides align to TRBD1. V dropped 5 bases and J dropped 8; count of bases not matched to a gene: 6. The germline V gene has CDR1 SGHNT and CDR2 YYREEE (reference sequence). CDR3 length equals 13 residues. The CDR3 reads CASSVDREDEQFF. Here the CDR3 DNA reads TGTGCCAGCAGTGTGGACAGGGAGGATGAGCAGTTCTTC.

V and J are TRBV4-2 and TRBJ1-2, with a possible D match to TRBD1 (5 bases). This CDR3 has 18 residues. Between the trimmed V and J ends, which lost 0 bases and 4 bases, there was a span of 21 bases. Per germline, CDR1 LGHNA and CDR2 YNFKEQ. This CDR3 reads CASSQDGFGGSPTYGYTF. The CDR3 coding sequence is TGTGCCAGCAGCCAAGATGGTTTTGGGGGTTCGCCTACCTATGGCTACACCTTC.

The V and J genes are TRBV5-6 and TRBJ2-5, with D uncertain. Germline loops: CDR1 SGHDT, CDR2 YYEEEE. V was pared by 2 bases and J by 1 base, with 12 bases between. The CDR3 consists of 15 residues. The CDR3 bases are TGTGCCAGCAGCTTCTTCTGGCGACTCCAAGAGACCCAGTACTTC. Amino acid sequence: CASSFFWRLQETQYF.

The chain links TRBV7-2 to TRBJ2-7, with TRBD2 matching 10 bases. Germline CDR1 and CDR2: SGHTA and FQGNSA. The CDR3 runs to 16 residues. The V segment lost 4 bases and the J segment 5 bases; nucleotides outside the gene matches: 11. This CDR3 reads CASSSDSGRSGDEQYF. The CDR3 DNA reads as TGTGCCAGCAGCTCGGATAGCGGGAGGAGCGGTGACGAGCAGTACTTC.

V and J are TRBV28 and TRBJ2-3; 9 bases fit TRBD2. Unmatched junction bases numbered 6, after V lost 6 bases and J lost 2 bases. CDR3 length equals 15 residues. Per the germline V gene, CDR1 is MDHEN and CDR2 is SYDVKM. In nucleotides, the CDR3 is TGTGCCAGCAGCCCGCTAGCGGGATACACAGATACGCAGTATTTT. Translating gives CASSPLAGYTDTQYF.

The gene calls are TRBV4-1 and TRBJ2-7; D possibly corresponds to TRBD2 (5 bases). The CDR3 runs 15 residues. V was trimmed by 0 bases and J by 3 bases, leaving 12 bases between them. Germline V lookup: CDR1 MGHRA, CDR2 YSYEKL. CDR3 sequence reads: CASSQDLSGGYEQYF. In nucleotides, the CDR3 is TGCGCCAGCAGCCAAGATCTATCAGGAGGCTACGAGCAGTACTTC.

The chain has TRBV28 and TRBJ1-2; 9 bases line up with TRBD1. The CDR3 covers 17 residues. V shed 5 bases and J 2 bases; nucleotides not matched to a gene: 12. The germline CDR1 and CDR2 sequences are MDHEN and SYDVKM. The CDR3 region has the DNA TGTGCCAGCAGTCAATCTATTGGACAGGGGTCCAACTATGGCTACACCTTC. This codes for CASSQSIGQGSNYGYTF.

The chain is built from TRBV28 and TRBJ2-5; 10 bases line up with TRBD1. V lost 3 bases, J lost 3 bases, and 4 bases stayed unmatched. This CDR3 spans 15 amino acids. The germline V gene encodes CDR1 MDHEN and CDR2 SYDVKM. In DNA, the CDR3 is TGTGCCAGCAGTTTCCAGGGACAGGGGAAAGAGACCCAGTACTTC. Translating gives CASSFQGQGKETQYF.

The CDR3 loop reads CASIRSQRYNEQFF. The CDR3 DNA sequence: TGTGCCAGCATTAGATCCCAGCGCTACAATGAGCAGTTCTTC. The gene calls are TRBV5-5 and TRBJ2-1; D is unclear. This CDR3 has 14 amino acids. V lost 6 bases, J lost 3 bases, and 13 bases lay in between. Germline V CDR1 and CDR2: SGHKS, YYEKEE (reference sequence).

V and J are TRBV5-4 and TRBJ1-1; D gene uncertain. There are 13 residues in the CDR3. V dropped 5 bases and J dropped 0 bases, with 8 bases sitting between them. In germline, CDR1 is SGHNT, CDR2 YYREEE (reference sequence). CDR3 sequence (DNA): TGTGCCAGCAGACGATCCATGAACACTGAAGCTTTCTTT. Translation: CASRRSMNTEAFF.

This chain uses TRBV4-1 with TRBJ2-1, with D perhaps matching TRBD1 (5 bases). The V gene lost 6 bases and the J gene lost 3 bases, with 15 bases spanning the gap. This CDR3 is built from 15 residues. In germline, CDR1 is MGHRA, CDR2 YSYEKL. The CDR3 bases are TGCGCCAGCAGGTCGACCGGACACGACTACAATGAGCAGTTCTTC. Translating gives CASRSTGHDYNEQFF.

In its sample, this clone was seen once. This chain connects TRBV11-2 to TRBJ1-2; tentative D call: TRBD1 (6 bases). Germline V CDR1 and CDR2: SGHAT, FQNNGV. The CDR3 runs 15 residues. V lost 5 bases and J 8 bases, leaving 21 bases between the germline ends. The CDR3 reads CASSISEVGQQGYTF. Written as DNA, the CDR3 is TGTGCCAGCAGCATAAGCGAAGTAGGACAGCAAGGCTACACCTTC.

The rearrangement uses TRBV5-1 and TRBJ2-1, with TRBD2 matching over 10 bases. CDR3 length: 15 amino acids. The germline V gene encodes CDR1 SGHRS and CDR2 YFSETQ. The V segment lost 6 bases and the J segment 0 bases; nucleotides outside the gene matches: 3. The CDR3 reads CASTRLAGSYNEQFF. The CDR3 coding sequence is TGCGCCAGCACCCGACTAGCGGGCTCCTACAATGAGCAGTTCTTC.

This chain links TRBV7-3 with TRBJ1-1; tentatively, D is TRBD1 (5 bases). The V gene lost 5 bases and the J gene lost 1 base, with 26 bases spanning the gap. CDR1 is SGHTA and CDR2 is FQGTGA in the germline V gene. This CDR3 contains 19 residues. The CDR3 DNA sequence: TGTGCCAGCAGCCCGATCCCATTTGGCCAGGGTGTCAGGAACACTGAAGCTTTCTTT. This codes for CASSPIPFGQGVRNTEAFF.